The rows below give T cell receptor beta chains drawn from one sample of a study of T cell responses to AZD1222 COVID-19 vaccine. TCRdb's copy holds only in-frame clones and misses some; the assay was immunoSEQ multiplex PCR. The sample carries approximately 180,000 clones, roughly 91% recorded once. Specimen: peripheral blood, collected 28 days after the second AZD1222 dose. The source is an adult who received the AZD1222 COVID-19 vaccine. Each CDR3 is given with its conserved first and last residue. A D gene is named only where the DNA matches it firmly. Rows give clone size only sometimes, using once, few, many, or a class for an expanded clone.

>TRBV7-2|NA|NA|TRBJ1-1
TGTGCCAGCAGCTGGAACGGTTTGAACACTGAAGCTTTCTTT
CASSWNGLNTEAFF
>TRBV28|NA|NA|TRBJ2-7
TGTGCCAGCAGTTTGCAGCCCCTCTACGAGCAGTACTTC
CASSLQPLYEQYF
>TRBV4-1|NA|NA|TRBJ2-4
TGCGCCAGCAGCCACGTAGGGGGAGCAGACATTCAGTACTTC
CASSHVGGADIQYF
>TRBV28|NA|NA|TRBJ2-7
TGTGCCAGCAGTTTCCCATCCGGGCCGGCCCCCCTCGAGCAGTACTTC
CASSFPSGPAPLEQYF
>TRBV18|once|NA|TRBJ2-5
TGTGCCAGCTCACCGACAGGGCCGGTAGCGGCTAGCCAAGAGACCCAGTACTTC
CASSPTGPVAASQETQYF
>TRBV28|NA|NA|TRBJ2-7
TGTGCCAGCATTGGGGGGACAGTCTCCTACGAGCAGTACTTC
CASIGGTVSYEQYF
>TRBV2|NA|NA|TRBJ2-2
TGTGCCAGCAGGGGGGAAGGCGGGGAGCTGTTTTTT
CASRGEGGELFF
>TRBV2|NA|TRBD1|TRBJ1-2
TGTGCCAGCAGTGCCGGGACAGGGAGTCTCTATGGCTACACCTTC
CASSAGTGSLYGYTF
>TRBV7-9|once|NA|TRBJ1-1
TGTGCCAGCAGCTCACCGGAGGGAGGGAACACTGAAGCTTTCTTT
CASSSPEGGNTEAFF
>TRBV28|once|NA|TRBJ2-7
TGTGCCAGCGGACCCGGACAGCCATACGAGCAGTACTTC
CASGPGQPYEQYF
>TRBV3-1/TRBV3-2|NA|NA|TRBJ2-1
TGTGCCAGCAACCTGCAGCCCAATGAGCAGTTCTTC
CASNLQPNEQFF
>TRBV11-2|NA|NA|TRBJ2-7
TGTGCCAGCAGCTTCGAGCGGAGCTCCTACGAGCAGTACTTC
CASSFERSSYEQYF
>TRBV25-1|NA|NA|TRBJ2-7
TGTGCCAGCAGTGAGCAACAAGGGGTCAGGGACGAGCAGTACTTC
CASSEQQGVRDEQYF
>TRBV4-3|NA|NA|TRBJ1-6
TGCGCCAGCAGCGCCCAGGGTACCTATAATTCACCCCTCCACTTT
CASSAQGTYNSPLHF
>TRBV28|NA|TRBD1|TRBJ1-2
TGTGCCAGCAGTTTAGACAGGGCCGAGGGTGGCTACACCTTC
CASSLDRAEGGYTF
>TRBV4-2|NA|NA|TRBJ2-3
TGTGCCAGCAGCCAAGGAACGGGGCGACCCTCTAGGGCAGATACGCAGTATTTT
CASSQGTGRPSRADTQYF
>TRBV30|few|NA|TRBJ1-1
TGTGCCTGGAGTTGGCCGTTGGACACTGAAGCTTTCTTT
CAWSWPLDTEAFF
>TRBV13|once|TRBD2|TRBJ2-3
TGTGCCAGCAGCTTTGGGGGTCTAGCGGGAGCGGGGAGCACAGATACGCAGTATTTT
CASSFGGLAGAGSTDTQYF
>TRBV5-1|NA|TRBD1|TRBJ2-7
TGCGCCAGCAGCGGGACAGGGGGCAAAGAGCAGTACTTC
CASSGTGGKEQYF
>TRBV12-3/TRBV12-4|NA|NA|TRBJ2-5
TGTGCCAGCAGCCGAGGGGTCCAAGAGACCCAGTACTTC
CASSRGVQETQYF
>TRBV12-3/TRBV12-4|few|NA|TRBJ2-2
TGTGCCAGCAGAAACACAGGGTCCGGGGAGCTGTTTTTT
CASRNTGSGELFF
>TRBV7-2|NA|TRBD1|TRBJ2-1
TGTGCCAGCAGCCCCGGGCAGGGGGCGCGGAATGAGCAGTTCTTC
CASSPGQGARNEQFF
>TRBV5-5|NA|NA|TRBJ2-2
TGTGCCAGCAGCTCCCGGGTATCCGGGGAGCTGTTTTTT
CASSSRVSGELFF
>TRBV7-2|NA|NA|TRBJ2-2
TGTGCCAGCAGCTTATCAGGGGGGCCGAGCGGGGAGCTGTTTTTT
CASSLSGGPSGELFF
>TRBV7-3|NA|TRBD2|TRBJ2-3
TGTGCCAGCAGCTTAATTCTAAGCGGGAGGGCCGGTACGCAGTATTTT
CASSLILSGRAGTQYF
>TRBV10-3|NA|NA|TRBJ1-6
TGTGCCATCGCGGATTCCTATAATTCACCCCTCCACTTT
CAIADSYNSPLHF
>TRBV25-1|few|NA|TRBJ2-2
TGTGCCAGCAGCGGGACGCTACTTAATACCGGGGAGCTGTTTTTT
CASSGTLLNTGELFF
>TRBV28|NA|TRBD1|TRBJ2-5
TGTGCCAGCGGTGGGGCGGGACAGGGACAAGAGACCCAGTACTTC
CASGGAGQGQETQYF
>TRBV4-1|NA|TRBD2|TRBJ2-3
TGCGCCAGCAGCCAAGATAGCCCCCGACTAGCGGGAGTTGCGGCAGATACGCAGTATTTT
CASSQDSPRLAGVAADTQYF
>TRBV7-2|NA|TRBD1|TRBJ1-5
TGTGCCAGCAGCTTCGACAGGGGAAGGGGTCAGCCCCAGCATTTT
CASSFDRGRGQPQHF
>TRBV28|NA|NA|TRBJ1-1
TGTGCCAGCAGTAACGCGGGGTTGAACACTGAAGCTTTCTTT
CASSNAGLNTEAFF
>TRBV4-1|NA|TRBD2|TRBJ2-7
TGCGCCAGCAGCCAAGTACCGGGAGGAGGGGCCTACGAGCAGTACTTC
CASSQVPGGGAYEQYF
>TRBV11-3|NA|NA|TRBJ2-5
TGTGCCAGCAGCCCTGGGGGCGGGGCGGAGCCCCAGTACTTC
CASSPGGGAEPQYF
>TRBV19|NA|NA|TRBJ1-2
TGTGCCAGTACGGCAGGGTGGGACTATGGCTACACCTTC
CASTAGWDYGYTF
>TRBV28|NA|NA|TRBJ2-7
TGTGCCAGCAGTCAGGGACCACTTTACGAGCAGTACTTC
CASSQGPLYEQYF
>TRBV7-6|NA|NA|TRBJ2-1
TGTGCCAGCAGCTTAGTCCCTAGCTCCTACAATGAGCAGTTCTTC
CASSLVPSSYNEQFF
>TRBV7-9|NA|TRBD1|TRBJ1-1
TGTGCCAGCAGCGACTACGACAGGGGAGGTATTCCTGAAGCTTTCTTT
CASSDYDRGGIPEAFF
>TRBV18|few|TRBD1|TRBJ2-2
TGTGCCAGCTCACCCGGGACAGGGAACACCGGGGAGCTGTTTTTT
CASSPGTGNTGELFF
>TRBV5-6|NA|NA|TRBJ2-4
TGTGCCAGCAGCTGGGGATGGAGTAAAGCCAAAAACATTCAGTACTTC
CASSWGWSKAKNIQYF
>TRBV18|NA|TRBD1|TRBJ2-5
TGTGCCAGCTCACAGCAGATGACAGGGCAAGAGACCCAGTACTTC
CASSQQMTGQETQYF
>TRBV4-3|NA|TRBD1|TRBJ1-5
TGCGCCAGCAGACCCCAAGCTCGGAACAGGGGAGATCAGCCCCAGCATTTT
CASRPQARNRGDQPQHF
>TRBV14|NA|NA|TRBJ2-3
TGTGCCAGCAGCCAAGTTGGCACCCGCACAGATACGCAGTATTTT
CASSQVGTRTDTQYF
>TRBV3-1/TRBV3-2|NA|TRBD1|TRBJ2-1
TGTGCCAGCAGCCAGGCCCACGACAGGGTGGGCAATGAGCAGTTCTTC
CASSQAHDRVGNEQFF
>TRBV28|once|NA|TRBJ1-1
TGTGCCAGCAGTCCCACGAACGGAATGAACACTGAAGCTTTCTTT
CASSPTNGMNTEAFF
>TRBV3-1/TRBV3-2|NA|TRBD2|TRBJ2-7
TGTGCCAGCAGCCCCTCGCTTTTTCTAGCGGGAGGACAGCTCTACGAGCAGTACTTC
CASSPSLFLAGGQLYEQYF